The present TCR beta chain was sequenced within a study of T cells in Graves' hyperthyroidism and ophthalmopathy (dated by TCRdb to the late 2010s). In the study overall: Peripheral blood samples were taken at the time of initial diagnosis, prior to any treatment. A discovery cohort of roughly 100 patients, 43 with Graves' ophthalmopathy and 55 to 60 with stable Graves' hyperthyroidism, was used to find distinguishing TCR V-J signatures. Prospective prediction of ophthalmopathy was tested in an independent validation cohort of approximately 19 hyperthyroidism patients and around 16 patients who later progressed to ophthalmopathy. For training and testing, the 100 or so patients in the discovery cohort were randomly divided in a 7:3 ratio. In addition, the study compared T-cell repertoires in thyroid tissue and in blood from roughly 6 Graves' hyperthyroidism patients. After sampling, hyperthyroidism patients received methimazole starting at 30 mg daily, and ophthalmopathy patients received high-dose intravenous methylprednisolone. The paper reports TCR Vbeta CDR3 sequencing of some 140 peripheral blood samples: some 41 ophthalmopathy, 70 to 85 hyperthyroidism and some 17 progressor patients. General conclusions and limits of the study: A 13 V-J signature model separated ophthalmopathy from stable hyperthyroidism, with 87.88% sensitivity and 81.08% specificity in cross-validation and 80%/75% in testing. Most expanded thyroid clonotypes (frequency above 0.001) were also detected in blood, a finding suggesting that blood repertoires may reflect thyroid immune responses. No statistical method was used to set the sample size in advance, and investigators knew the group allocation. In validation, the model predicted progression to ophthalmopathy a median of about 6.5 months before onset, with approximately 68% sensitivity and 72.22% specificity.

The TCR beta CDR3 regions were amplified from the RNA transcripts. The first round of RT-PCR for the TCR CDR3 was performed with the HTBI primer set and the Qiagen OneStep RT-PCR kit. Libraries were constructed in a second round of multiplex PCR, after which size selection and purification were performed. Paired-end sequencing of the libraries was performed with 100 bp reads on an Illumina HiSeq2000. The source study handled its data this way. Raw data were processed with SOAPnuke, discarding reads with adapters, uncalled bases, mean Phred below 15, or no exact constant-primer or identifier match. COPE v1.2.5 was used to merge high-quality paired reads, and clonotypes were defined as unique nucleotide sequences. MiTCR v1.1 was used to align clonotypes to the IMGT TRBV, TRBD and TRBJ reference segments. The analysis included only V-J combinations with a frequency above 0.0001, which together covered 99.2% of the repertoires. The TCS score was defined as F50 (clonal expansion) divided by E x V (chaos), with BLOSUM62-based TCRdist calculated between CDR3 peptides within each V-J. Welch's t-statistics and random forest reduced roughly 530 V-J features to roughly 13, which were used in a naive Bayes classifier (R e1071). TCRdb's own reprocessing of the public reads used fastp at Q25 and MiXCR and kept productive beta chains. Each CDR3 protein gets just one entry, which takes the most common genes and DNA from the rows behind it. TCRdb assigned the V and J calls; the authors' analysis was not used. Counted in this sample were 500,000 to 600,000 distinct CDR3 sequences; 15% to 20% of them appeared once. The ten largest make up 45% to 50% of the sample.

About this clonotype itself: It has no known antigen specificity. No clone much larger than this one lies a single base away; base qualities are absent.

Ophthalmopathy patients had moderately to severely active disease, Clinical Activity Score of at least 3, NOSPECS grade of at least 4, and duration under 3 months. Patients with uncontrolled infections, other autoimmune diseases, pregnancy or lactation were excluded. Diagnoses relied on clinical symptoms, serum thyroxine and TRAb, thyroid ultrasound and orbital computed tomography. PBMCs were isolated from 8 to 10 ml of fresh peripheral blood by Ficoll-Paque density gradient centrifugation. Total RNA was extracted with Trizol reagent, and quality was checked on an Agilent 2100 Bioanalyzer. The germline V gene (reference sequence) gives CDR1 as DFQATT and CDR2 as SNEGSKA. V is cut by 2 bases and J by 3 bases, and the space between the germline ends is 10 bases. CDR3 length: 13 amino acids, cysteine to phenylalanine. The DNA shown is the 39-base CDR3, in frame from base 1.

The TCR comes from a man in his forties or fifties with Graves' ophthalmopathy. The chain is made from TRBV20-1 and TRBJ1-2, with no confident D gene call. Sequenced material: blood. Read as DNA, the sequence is TGCAGTGCTAGAAATCGAGATTACTATGGCTACACCTTC. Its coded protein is CSARNRDYYGYTF.